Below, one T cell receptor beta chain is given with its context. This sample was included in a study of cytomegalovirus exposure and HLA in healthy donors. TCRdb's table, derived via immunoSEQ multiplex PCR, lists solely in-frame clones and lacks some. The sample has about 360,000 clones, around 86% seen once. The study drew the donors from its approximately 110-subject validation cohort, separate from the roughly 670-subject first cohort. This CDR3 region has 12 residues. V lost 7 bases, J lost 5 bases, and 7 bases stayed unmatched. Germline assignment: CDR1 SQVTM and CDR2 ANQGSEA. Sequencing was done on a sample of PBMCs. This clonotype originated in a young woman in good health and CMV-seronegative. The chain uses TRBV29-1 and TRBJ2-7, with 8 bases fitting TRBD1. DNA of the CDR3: TGCAGCGCCAAAAGGACAGGGCACGAGCAGTACTTC. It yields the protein CSAKRTGHEQYF.